This T cell receptor beta chain stems from a study of blood T cells in healthy people across ages. Trimming removed 5 bases at V and 2 bases at J, with 9 bases between. The CDR3 totals 14 residues. Germline-derived CDR1 and CDR2 are SGHVS and FNYEAQ. For the second PCR, which ran for roughly 6 to 12 cycles, a sample-barcoded 5' primer and a J-beta primer mix were used. Via MiXCR, TCRdb re-called the 5' RACE reads, giving one row per CDR3 protein. The sample records approximately 690,000 distinct CDR3 sequences, 35% to 50% being singletons. Healthy Russian Caucasian donors spanned ages about 6 to 100 years. Study-wide findings and caveats: A strong correlation between TCR beta diversity and naive T cell percentage was seen. Aged donors had fewer naive CD4+ cells and lower diversity than long-lived donors. Age advanced and TCR beta diversity per million T cells fell, roughly linearly.

As regards this clonotype: What it recognizes is unknown.

Sequences were obtained from blood. V and J are TRBV7-6 and TRBJ2-2; D uncertain. This TCR was sampled from a man aged 80 or over in good health. CDR3 DNA: TGTGCCAGCAGCGTCTCCGTCAACACCGGGGAGCTGTTTTTT. Translating gives CASSVSVNTGELFF.